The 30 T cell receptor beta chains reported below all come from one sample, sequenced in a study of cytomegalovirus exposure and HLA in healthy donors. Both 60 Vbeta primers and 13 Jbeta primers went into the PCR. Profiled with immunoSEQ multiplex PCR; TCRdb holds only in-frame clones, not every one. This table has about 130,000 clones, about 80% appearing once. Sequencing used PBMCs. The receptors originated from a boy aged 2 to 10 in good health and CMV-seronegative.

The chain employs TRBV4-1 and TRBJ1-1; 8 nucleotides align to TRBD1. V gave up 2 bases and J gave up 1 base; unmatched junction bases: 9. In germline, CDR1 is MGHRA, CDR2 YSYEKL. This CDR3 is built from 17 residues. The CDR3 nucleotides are TGCGCCAGCAGCCAACCAAATGCCGGGACAGGGAACACTGAAGCTTTCTTT. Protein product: CASSQPNAGTGNTEAFF.

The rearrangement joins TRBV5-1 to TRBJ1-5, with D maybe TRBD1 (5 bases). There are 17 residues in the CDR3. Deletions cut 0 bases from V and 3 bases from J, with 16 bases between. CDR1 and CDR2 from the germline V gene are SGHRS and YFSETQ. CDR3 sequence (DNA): TGCGCCAGCAGCTTGGAGCCACGGACACAATCCAATCAGCCCCAGCATTTT. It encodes CASSLEPRTQSNQPQHF.

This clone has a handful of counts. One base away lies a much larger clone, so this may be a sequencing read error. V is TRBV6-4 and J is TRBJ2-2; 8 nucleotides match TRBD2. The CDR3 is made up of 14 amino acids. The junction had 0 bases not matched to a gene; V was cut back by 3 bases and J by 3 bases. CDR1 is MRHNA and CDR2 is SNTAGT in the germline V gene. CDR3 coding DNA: TGTGCCAGCAGTGAAGCGGGGGACACCGGGGAGCTGTTTTTT. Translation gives CASSEAGDTGELFF.

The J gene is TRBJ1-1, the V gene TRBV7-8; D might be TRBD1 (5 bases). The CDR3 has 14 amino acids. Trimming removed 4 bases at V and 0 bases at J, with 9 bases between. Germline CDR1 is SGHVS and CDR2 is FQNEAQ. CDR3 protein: CASSYQGVNTEAFF. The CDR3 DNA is TGTGCCAGCAGCTACCAGGGTGTGAACACTGAAGCTTTCTTT.

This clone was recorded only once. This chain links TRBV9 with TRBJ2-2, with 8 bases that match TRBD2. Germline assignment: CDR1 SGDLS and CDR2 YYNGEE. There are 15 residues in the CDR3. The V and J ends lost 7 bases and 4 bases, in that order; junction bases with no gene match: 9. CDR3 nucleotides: TGTGCCAGCTCCGGGATAGCGGGAACCACCGGGGAGCTGTTTTTT. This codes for CASSGIAGTTGELFF.

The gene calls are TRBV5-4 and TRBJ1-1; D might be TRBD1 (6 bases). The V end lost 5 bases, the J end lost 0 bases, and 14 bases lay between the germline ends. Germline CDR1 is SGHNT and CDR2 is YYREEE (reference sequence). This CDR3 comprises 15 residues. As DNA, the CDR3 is TGTGCCAGCAGGTCAGGGGTAACGGTGAACACTGAAGCTTTCTTT. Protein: CASRSGVTVNTEAFF.

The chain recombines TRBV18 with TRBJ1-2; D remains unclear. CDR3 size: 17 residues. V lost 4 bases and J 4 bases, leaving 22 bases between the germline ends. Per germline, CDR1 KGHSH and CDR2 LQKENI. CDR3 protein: CASSRPTGAGESYGYTF. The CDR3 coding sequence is TGTGCCAGCTCACGGCCCACCGGAGCGGGCGAGAGCTATGGCTACACCTTC.

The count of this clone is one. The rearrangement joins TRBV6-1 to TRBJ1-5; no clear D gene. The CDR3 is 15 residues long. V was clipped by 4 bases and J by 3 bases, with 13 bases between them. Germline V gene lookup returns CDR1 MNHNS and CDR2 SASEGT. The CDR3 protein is CASSGLMGTNQPQHF. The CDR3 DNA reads TGTGCCAGCAGTGGGCTAATGGGCACCAATCAGCCCCAGCATTTT.

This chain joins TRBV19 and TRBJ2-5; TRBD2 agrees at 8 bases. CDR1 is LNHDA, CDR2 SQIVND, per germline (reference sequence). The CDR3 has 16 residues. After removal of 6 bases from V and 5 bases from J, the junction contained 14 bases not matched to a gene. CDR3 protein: CASRNRGGAHGETQYF. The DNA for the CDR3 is TGTGCCAGTAGAAATCGGGGGGGGGCACATGGGGAGACCCAGTACTTC.

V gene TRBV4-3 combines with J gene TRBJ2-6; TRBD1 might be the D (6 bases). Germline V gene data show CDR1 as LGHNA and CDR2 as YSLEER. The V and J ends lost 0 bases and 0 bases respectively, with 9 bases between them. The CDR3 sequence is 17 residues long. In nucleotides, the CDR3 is TGCGCCAGCAGCCAAGATGGGACAAACTCTGGGGCCAACGTCCTGACTTTC. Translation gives CASSQDGTNSGANVLTF.

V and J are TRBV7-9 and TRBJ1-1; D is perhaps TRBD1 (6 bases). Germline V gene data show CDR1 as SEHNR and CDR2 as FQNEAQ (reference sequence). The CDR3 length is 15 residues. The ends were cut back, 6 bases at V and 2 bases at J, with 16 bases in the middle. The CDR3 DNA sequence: TGTGCCAGCAGTCCCCCGGGACAAATAAACACTGAAGCTTTCTTT. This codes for CASSPPGQINTEAFF.

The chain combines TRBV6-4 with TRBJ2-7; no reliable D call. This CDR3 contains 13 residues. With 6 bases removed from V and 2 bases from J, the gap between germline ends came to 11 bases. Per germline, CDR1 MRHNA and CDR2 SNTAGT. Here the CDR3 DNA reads TGTGCCAGCAGCCCCACTCGCGCCTACGAGCAGTACTTC. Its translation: CASSPTRAYEQYF.

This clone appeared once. CDR3 nucleotide sequence: TGTGCCAGCAGCTTGGGGGCGGAGCAGTTCTTC. It specifies CASSLGAEQFF. This rearrangement joins TRBV5-4 to TRBJ2-1; D not resolved. The CDR3 has 11 amino acids. Trimming shortened V by 0 bases and J by 10 bases, and 5 bases separated the two germline ends. CDR1 is SGHNT, CDR2 YYREEE, per germline (reference sequence).

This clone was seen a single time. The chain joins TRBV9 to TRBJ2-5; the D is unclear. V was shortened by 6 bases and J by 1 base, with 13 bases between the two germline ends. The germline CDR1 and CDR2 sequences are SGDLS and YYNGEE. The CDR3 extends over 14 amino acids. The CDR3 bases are TGTGCCAGCACCCCTGGCGGAACCCAAGAGACCCAGTACTTC. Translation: CASTPGGTQETQYF. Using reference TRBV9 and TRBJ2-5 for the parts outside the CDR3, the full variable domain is DSGVTQTPKHLITATGQRVTLRCSPRSGDLSVYWYQQSLDQGLQFLIQYYNGEERAKGNILERFSAQQFPDLHSELNLSSLELGDSALYFCASTPGGTQETQYFGPGTRLLVL.

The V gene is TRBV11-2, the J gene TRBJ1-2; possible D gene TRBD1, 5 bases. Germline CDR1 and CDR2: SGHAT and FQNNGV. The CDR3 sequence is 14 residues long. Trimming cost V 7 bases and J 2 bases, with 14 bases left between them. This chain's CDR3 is CASTQDSSNYGYTF. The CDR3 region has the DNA TGTGCCAGCACCCAAGACAGTTCCAACTATGGCTACACCTTC.

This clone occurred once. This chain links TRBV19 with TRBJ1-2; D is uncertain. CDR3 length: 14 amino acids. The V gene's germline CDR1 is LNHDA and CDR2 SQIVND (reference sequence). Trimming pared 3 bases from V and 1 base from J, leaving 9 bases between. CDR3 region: CASSIQGSNYGYTF. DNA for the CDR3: TGTGCCAGTAGTATTCAAGGGAGTAACTATGGCTACACCTTC.

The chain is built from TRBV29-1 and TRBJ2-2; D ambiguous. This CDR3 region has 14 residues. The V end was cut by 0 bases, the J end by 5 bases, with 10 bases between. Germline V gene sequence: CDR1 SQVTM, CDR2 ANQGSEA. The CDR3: CSVEDPSSTGELFF. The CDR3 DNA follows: TGCAGCGTTGAAGACCCCTCTAGTACCGGGGAGCTGTTTTTT.

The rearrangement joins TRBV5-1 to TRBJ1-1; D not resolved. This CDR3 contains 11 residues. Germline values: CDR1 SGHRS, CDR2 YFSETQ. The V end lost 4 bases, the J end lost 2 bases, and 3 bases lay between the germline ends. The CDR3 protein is CASSINTEAFF. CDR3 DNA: TGCGCCAGCAGCATAAACACTGAAGCTTTCTTT.

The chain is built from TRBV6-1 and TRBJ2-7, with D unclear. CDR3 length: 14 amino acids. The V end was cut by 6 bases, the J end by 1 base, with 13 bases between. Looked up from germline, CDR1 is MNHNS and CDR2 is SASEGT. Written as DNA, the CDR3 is TGTGCCAGCAGCCCCCCCATCGGGTCCTACGAGCAGTACGTC. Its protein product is CASSPPIGSYEQYV.

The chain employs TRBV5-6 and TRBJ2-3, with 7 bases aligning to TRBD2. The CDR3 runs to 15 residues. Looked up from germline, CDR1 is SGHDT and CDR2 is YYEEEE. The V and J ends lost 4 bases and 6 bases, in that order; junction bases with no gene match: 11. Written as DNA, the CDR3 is TGTGCCAGCAGCCACGATGGGGGGGTGGGTGATACGCAGTATTTT. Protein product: CASSHDGGVGDTQYF.

CDR3 residues: CSVEGGKDPGYTF. In DNA, the CDR3 is TGCAGCGTTGAAGGAGGGAAAGATCCTGGCTACACCTTC. The chain recombines TRBV29-1 with TRBJ1-2; D is unclear. CDR1 SQVTM and CDR2 ANQGSEA come from the germline V gene. V was shortened by 1 base and J by 7 bases, with 13 bases between the two germline ends. The CDR3 length is 13 residues.

Here the CDR3 DNA reads TGTGCCAGCAGCCAAGAAGAAGGGTCGCCGGGGACTTCGGGGCAGTTCTTC. It codes for CASSQEEGSPGTSGQFF. The rearrangement joins TRBV4-2 to TRBJ2-1, with D possibly matching TRBD2 (6 bases). This CDR3 spans 17 amino acids. V was shortened by 0 bases and J by 12 bases, with 24 bases between the two germline ends. CDR1 is LGHNA, CDR2 YNFKEQ, per germline.

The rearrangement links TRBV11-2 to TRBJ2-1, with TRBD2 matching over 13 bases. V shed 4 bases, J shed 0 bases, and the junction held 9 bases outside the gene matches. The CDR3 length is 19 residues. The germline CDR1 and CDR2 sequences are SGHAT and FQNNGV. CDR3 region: CASSSLTSGRPISYNEQFF. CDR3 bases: TGTGCCAGCAGCTCCCTGACTAGCGGGAGGCCGATCTCCTACAATGAGCAGTTCTTC.

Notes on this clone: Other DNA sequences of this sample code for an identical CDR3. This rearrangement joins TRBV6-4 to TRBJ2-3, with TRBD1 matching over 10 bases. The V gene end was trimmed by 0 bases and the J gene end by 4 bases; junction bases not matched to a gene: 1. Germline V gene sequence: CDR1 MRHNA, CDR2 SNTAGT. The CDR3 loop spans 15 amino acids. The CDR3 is CASSDSTGGADTQYF. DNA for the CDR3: TGTGCCAGCAGTGACTCGACAGGGGGCGCAGATACGCAGTATTTT.

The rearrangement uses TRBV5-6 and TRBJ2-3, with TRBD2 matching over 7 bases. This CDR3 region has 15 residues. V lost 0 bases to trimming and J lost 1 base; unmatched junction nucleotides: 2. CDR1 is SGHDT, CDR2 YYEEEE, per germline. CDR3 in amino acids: CASSLGGGGTDTQYF. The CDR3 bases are TGTGCCAGCAGCTTGGGGGGGGGAGGCACAGATACGCAGTATTTT.

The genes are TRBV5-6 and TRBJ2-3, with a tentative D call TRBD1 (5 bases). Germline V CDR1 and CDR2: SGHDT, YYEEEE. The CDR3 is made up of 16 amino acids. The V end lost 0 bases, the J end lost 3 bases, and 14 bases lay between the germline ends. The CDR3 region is CASSLGQGKWTDTQYF. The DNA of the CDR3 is TGTGCCAGCAGCTTGGGGCAGGGAAAGTGGACAGATACGCAGTATTTT. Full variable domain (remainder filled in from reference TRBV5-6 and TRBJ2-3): DAGVTQSPTHLIKTRGQQVTLRCSPKSGHDTVSWYQQALGQGPQFIFQYYEEEERQRGNFPDRFSGHQFPNYSSELNVNALLLGDSALYLCASSLGQGKWTDTQYFGPGTRLTVL.

This chain's CDR3 is CASSINRGDAFF. CDR3 DNA sequence: TGTGCCAGTAGTATTAATCGGGGGGATGCTTTCTTT. The V call is TRBV19, the J call TRBJ1-1; D perhaps matches TRBD1 (5 bases). The germline V gene has CDR1 LNHDA and CDR2 SQIVND (reference sequence). CDR3 length: 12 amino acids. Deletions cut 3 bases from V and 11 bases from J, with 13 bases between.

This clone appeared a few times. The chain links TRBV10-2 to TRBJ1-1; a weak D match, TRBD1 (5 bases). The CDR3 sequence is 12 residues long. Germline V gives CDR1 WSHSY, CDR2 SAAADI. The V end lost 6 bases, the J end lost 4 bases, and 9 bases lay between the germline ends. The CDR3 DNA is TGCGCCAGCAGCGAGGGGAGCACTGAAGCTTTCTTT. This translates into CASSEGSTEAFF.

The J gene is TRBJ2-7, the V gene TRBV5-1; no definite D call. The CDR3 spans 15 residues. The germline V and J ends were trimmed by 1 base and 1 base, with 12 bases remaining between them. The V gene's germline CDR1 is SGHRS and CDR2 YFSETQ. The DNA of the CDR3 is TGCGCCAGCAGCTTGATGTGTTGCCTATCCTACGAGCAGTACTTC. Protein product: CASSLMCCLSYEQYF.

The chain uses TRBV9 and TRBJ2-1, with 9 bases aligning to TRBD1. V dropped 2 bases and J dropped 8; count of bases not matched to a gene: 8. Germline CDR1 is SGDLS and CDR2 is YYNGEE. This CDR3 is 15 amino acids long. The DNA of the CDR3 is TGTGCCAGCAGCGTTTGGGACAGGGAATATGATGAGCAGTTCTTC. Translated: CASSVWDREYDEQFF.